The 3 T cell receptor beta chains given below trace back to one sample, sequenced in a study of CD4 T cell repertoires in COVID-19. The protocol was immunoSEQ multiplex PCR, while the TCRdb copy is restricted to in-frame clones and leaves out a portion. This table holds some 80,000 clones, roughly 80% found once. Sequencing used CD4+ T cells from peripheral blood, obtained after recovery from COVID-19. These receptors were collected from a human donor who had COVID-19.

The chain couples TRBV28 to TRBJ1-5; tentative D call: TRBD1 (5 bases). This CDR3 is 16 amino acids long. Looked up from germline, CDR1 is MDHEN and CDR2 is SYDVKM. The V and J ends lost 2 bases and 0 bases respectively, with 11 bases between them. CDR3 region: CASSLGAGTSNQPQHF. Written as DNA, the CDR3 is TGTGCCAGCAGTTTAGGGGCAGGAACTAGCAATCAGCCCCAGCATTTT.

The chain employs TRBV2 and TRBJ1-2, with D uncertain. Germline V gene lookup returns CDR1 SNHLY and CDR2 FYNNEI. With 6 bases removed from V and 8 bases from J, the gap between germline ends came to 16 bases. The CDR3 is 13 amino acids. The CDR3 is CASRREGSTGYTF. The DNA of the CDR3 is TGTGCCAGCAGGAGGGAGGGAAGTACGGGCTACACCTTC.

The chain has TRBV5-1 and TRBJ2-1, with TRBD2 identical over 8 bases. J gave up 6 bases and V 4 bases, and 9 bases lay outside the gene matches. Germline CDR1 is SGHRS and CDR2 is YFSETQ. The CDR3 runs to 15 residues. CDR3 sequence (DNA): TGCGCCAGCAGCCTGGGACTAGATCAGGGCAATGAGCAGTTCTTC. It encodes CASSLGLDQGNEQFF.